This TCR beta chain was recovered during a study of T-cell memory formation after mild COVID-19 (dated by TCRdb to the early 2020s). At the level of the whole study: Most TCR sequence clusters were specific to one of the two donors. The cohort was made up of two young adult volunteers, one female and one male, who were previously healthy. In a couple of donors, T-cell clones that expanded and contracted after mild COVID-19 were followed by sequencing TCRalpha and TCRbeta repertoires longitudinally. What the authors observed across the whole study: Only a couple of mild cases were covered in the study, and larger cohorts including severe cases with pre-infection samples were considered necessary. The second-wave clones that peaked on day 37 were not confirmed to be SARS-CoV-2 specific. Contracting CD4+ clones turned up mainly in the CM and EM memory subsets, whereas EMRA was where CD8+ clones were enriched. Some responding clones were found in pre-infection memory, which suggests that pre-existing cross-reactive memory T cells took part in the SARS-CoV-2 response. Balanced CD4/CD8 phenotypes were observed for clones contracting from day 15 to 85, whereas a bias towards CD4+ was observed for a second wave of clones expanding from day 15 to 37.

PBMCs were isolated by Ficoll-Paque density gradient centrifugation. V is shortened by 7 bases, J by 2 bases, and the region joining them spans 11 bases. Spanning cysteine to phenylalanine, the CDR3 consists of 13 amino acids. Only CDR3 DNA is held: 39 bases, read in frame from base 1. The germline V gene gives CDR1 as SNHLY and CDR2 as FYNNEI. Sequenced using an Illumina NovaSeq 6000. Using 5'RACE with constant-segment primers, TCRalpha and TCRbeta cDNA libraries were constructed, with sample barcodes and unique molecular identifiers added in the process. Trizol reagent was used to extract RNA from every sample. The libraries were amplified in two PCR steps, and the second step added a second sample barcode and Illumina TruSeq adapters. Sequencing of the libraries was done on an Illumina NovaSeq, producing 2 x 150 bp paired-end reads. The original methods were these. The reads were demultiplexed and collapsed into UMI-guided consensus sequences using migec v1.2.7. With mixcr v2.1.11, UMI consensuses were aligned to TRA and TRB V and J templates and assembled into clonotypes. Clonotypes were classified as expanded or contracted when called significant by both edgeR and NoisET, with noise models trained on biological replicates. edgeR calls used a false discovery rate-adjusted p below 0.01 and a log2 fold-change threshold of 1. PCA with hierarchical clustering of max-normalized trajectories of the 1000 most abundant clonotypes was used as exploratory dynamics analysis. Separately sequenced CD4+ and CD8+ repertoires were used to assign the CD4 or CD8 phenotype of responding clones. TCRdb passed the public sequencing reads through fastp at Q25 and MiXCR, retaining productive beta sequences. Rows are combined by CDR3 protein, so each entry shows the most common genes and DNA. The V and J calls were not made by the authors but by TCRdb's processing. The sample contains 300,000 to 350,000 distinct CDR3 sequences, roughly 13% of them found a single time. The ten largest clones capture approximately 22% of the sample.

With regard to this clonotype: Which antigen it targets is not known. No clone much larger than this one lies a single base away; base qualities are absent.

The rearrangement joined TRBV2 to TRBJ1-1; the D gene is unclear. The receptor's source is a man younger than 35 who had mild COVID-19 (a few samples of this study predate the infection). The sample titles of this study are shuffled in the database, so cell type and time point are left out; the donor was told from shared clones. Specimen: PBMCs or a T cell subset sorted from them (not recorded which). The encoded CDR3 is CASIGRANTEAFF. Read as DNA, the sequence is TGTGCCAGCATCGGCCGGGCAAACACTGAAGCTTTCTTT.